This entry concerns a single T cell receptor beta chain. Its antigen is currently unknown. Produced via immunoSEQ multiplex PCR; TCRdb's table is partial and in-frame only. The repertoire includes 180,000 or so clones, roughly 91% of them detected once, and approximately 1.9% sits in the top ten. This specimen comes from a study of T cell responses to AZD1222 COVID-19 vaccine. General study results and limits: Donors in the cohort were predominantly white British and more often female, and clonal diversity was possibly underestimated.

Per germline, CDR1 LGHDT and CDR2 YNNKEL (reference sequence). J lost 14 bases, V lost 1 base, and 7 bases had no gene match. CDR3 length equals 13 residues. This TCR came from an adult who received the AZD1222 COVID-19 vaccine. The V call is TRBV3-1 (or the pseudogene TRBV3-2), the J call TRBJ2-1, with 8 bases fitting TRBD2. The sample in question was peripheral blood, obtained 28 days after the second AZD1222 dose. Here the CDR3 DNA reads TGTGCCAGCAGCCAAGTCATTAGCGGGGAAAAGTTCTTC. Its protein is CASSQVISGEKFF.